A single sample is the source of the 30 T cell receptor beta chains below, sequenced in a study of T cell responses to AZD1222 COVID-19 vaccine. Assay: immunoSEQ multiplex PCR; the TCRdb copy retains only in-frame clones and omits some. This table has roughly 80,000 clones, about 90% appearing once. Specimen: peripheral blood, collected 28 days after the second AZD1222 dose. The receptors shown here come from an adult who received the AZD1222 COVID-19 vaccine.

In this sample, this clone turned up once. The V gene is TRBV24-1, the J gene TRBJ2-3; 7 bases are shared with TRBD2. The CDR3 spans 16 residues. V lost 3 bases, J lost 2 bases, and 7 bases stayed unmatched. Germline V gene sequence: CDR1 KGHDR, CDR2 SFDVKD. CDR3: CATSDQSAGNTDTQYF. CDR3 nucleotides: TGTGCCACCAGTGATCAATCAGCGGGGAACACAGATACGCAGTATTTT.

The chain recombines TRBV7-2 with TRBJ2-3, with D perhaps matching TRBD2 (6 bases). In germline, CDR1 is SGHTA, CDR2 FQGNSA. This CDR3 contains 18 residues. Trimming left V 5 bases short and J 0 bases short, with 21 bases between. The DNA of the CDR3 is TGTGCCAGCAGCCCCCAGGGACTGCGCTTAGGTAGCACAGATACGCAGTATTTT. This gives the protein CASSPQGLRLGSTDTQYF.

This chain uses TRBV28 with TRBJ1-1; TRBD1 agrees at 7 bases. The CDR3 length is 16 residues. V shed 2 bases and J 2 bases; nucleotides not matched to a gene: 8. Germline lookup yields CDR1 MDHEN and CDR2 SYDVKM. CDR3 bases: TGTGCCAGCAGTTTACCGCCGGACAGGATAAACACTGAAGCTTTCTTT. This encodes CASSLPPDRINTEAFF.

The chain joins TRBV19 to TRBJ1-1; the match to TRBD1 covers 8 bases. Per germline, CDR1 LNHDA and CDR2 SQIVND (reference sequence). Losses at the gene ends were 3 bases for V and 2 bases for J; bases not matched to a gene: 5. This CDR3 is 15 amino acids long. CDR3 sequence: CASSIRQGANTEAFF. DNA for the CDR3: TGTGCCAGTAGTATCAGGCAGGGGGCAAACACTGAAGCTTTCTTT.

The V gene is TRBV29-1, the J gene TRBJ1-2; D remains ambiguous. Germline V gene sequence: CDR1 SQVTM, CDR2 ANQGSEA. The CDR3 spans 13 residues. V was clipped by 4 bases and J by 2 bases, with 11 bases between them. DNA of the CDR3: TGCAGCGTTGTTTGGTTAAAGAACTATGGCTACACCTTC. Residues: CSVVWLKNYGYTF.

This clone occurred once. The rearrangement links TRBV9 to TRBJ1-6, with 9 bases aligning to TRBD1. Germline lookup yields CDR1 SGDLS and CDR2 YYNGEE. V was pared by 4 bases and J by 5 bases, with 10 bases of the junction left unmatched. This CDR3 spans 17 amino acids. Here the CDR3 reads CASSPRGRTGDNSPLHF. As DNA, the CDR3 is TGTGCCAGCAGCCCCAGGGGCAGGACAGGGGATAATTCACCCCTCCACTTT.

The chain carries TRBV5-8 and TRBJ2-5; no clear D gene. The CDR3 runs 13 residues. Trimming cost V 4 bases and J 9 bases, with 16 bases left between them. From germline, CDR1 is SGHTS and CDR2 YDEGEE. The CDR3 nucleotides are TGTGCCAGCAGCAGGTTAGACCCGCTGTCCCAGTACTTC. Its translation: CASSRLDPLSQYF.

The CDR3: CASSPGQGNSYEQYF. CDR3 coding DNA: TGCGCCAGCAGTCCGGGACAGGGGAACTCCTACGAGCAGTACTTC. V usage is TRBV10-2 and J usage is TRBJ2-7, with 10 bases aligning to TRBD1. Germline loops: CDR1 WSHSY, CDR2 SAAADI. The CDR3 consists of 15 residues. Trimming cost V 5 bases and J 0 bases; bases outside gene matches: 4.

The rearrangement joins TRBV27 to TRBJ2-7; the D is unclear. The CDR3 extends over 11 amino acids. Between the trimmed V and J ends, which lost 5 bases and 0 bases, there was a span of 2 bases. The germline CDR1 and CDR2 sequences are MNHEY and SMNVEV (reference sequence). In nucleotides, the CDR3 is TGTGCCAGCAGTCCCTCCTACGAGCAGTACTTC. It yields the protein CASSPSYEQYF.

This sequence joins TRBV5-6 and TRBJ1-5, with D unclear. V was clipped by 4 bases and J by 4 bases, with 15 bases between them. The CDR3 is 15 residues long. Looked up from germline, CDR1 is SGHDT and CDR2 is YYEEEE. For the CDR3, the DNA is TGTGCCAGCAGCCGGAGCCGATCTCGGAATCAGCCCCAGCATTTT. This codes for CASSRSRSRNQPQHF.

V is TRBV6-5 and J is TRBJ2-5; D gene ambiguous. V was cut by 0 bases and J by 9 bases, with 20 bases left in between. Looked up from germline, CDR1 is MNHEY and CDR2 is SVGAGI. This CDR3 has 16 residues. The DNA for the CDR3 is TGTGCCAGCAGTTACTCGTACACACCATCCGAAGGTGCCCAGTACTTC. This codes for CASSYSYTPSEGAQYF.

The chain joins TRBV19 to TRBJ1-2; weak D call: TRBD1 (6 bases). Germline V gene lookup returns CDR1 LNHDA and CDR2 SQIVND (reference sequence). V was pared by 7 bases and J by 11 bases, with 17 bases between. The CDR3 is 12 amino acids. The CDR3 DNA sequence: TGTGCCAGTAAGTGGGACAAGGATTCTTACACCTTC. Translating it yields CASKWDKDSYTF.

The rearrangement links TRBV27 to TRBJ2-3; 9 bases fit TRBD1. Germline loops: CDR1 MNHEY, CDR2 SMNVEV (reference sequence). The V gene end was trimmed by 3 bases and the J gene end by 1 base; junction bases not matched to a gene: 5. CDR3 size: 16 residues. The chain's CDR3 is CASSFLRQGGTDTQYF. For the CDR3, the DNA is TGTGCCAGCAGTTTCCTGCGACAGGGGGGCACAGATACGCAGTATTTT.

V usage is TRBV19 and J usage is TRBJ1-6; tentatively, D is TRBD1 (5 bases). This CDR3 has 15 amino acids. Germline values: CDR1 LNHDA, CDR2 SQIVND (reference sequence). Between the trimmed V and J ends, which lost 6 bases and 4 bases, there was a span of 13 bases. CDR3 region: CASRTASGYNSPLHF. The CDR3 DNA reads TGTGCCAGTAGGACAGCTTCGGGATATAATTCACCCCTCCACTTT. The full variable domain, in which reference TRBV19 and TRBJ1-6 provide the parts outside the CDR3, is DGGITQSPKYLFRKEGQNVTLSCEQNLNHDAMYWYRQDPGQGLRLIYYSQIVNDFQKGDIAEGYSVSREKKESFPLTVTSAQKNPTAFYLCASRTASGYNSPLHFGNGTRLTVT.

DNA of the CDR3: TGTGCCAGCCTCGGGCCCACAGATACGCAGTATTTT. This encodes CASLGPTDTQYF. V is TRBV2 and J is TRBJ2-3, with D hard to call. CDR1 and CDR2 (germline): SNHLY, FYNNEI. Trimming pared 8 bases from V and 2 bases from J, leaving 8 bases between. The CDR3 consists of 12 residues.

The rearrangement uses TRBV7-2 and TRBJ2-7, with 12 bases matching TRBD2. Trimming cost V 0 bases and J 2 bases; bases outside gene matches: 5. The CDR3 runs to 17 residues. Germline CDR1 is SGHTA and CDR2 is FQGNSA. CDR3 residues: CASSLAWASGGAYEQYF. The CDR3 DNA reads as TGTGCCAGCAGCTTAGCATGGGCTAGCGGGGGGGCCTACGAGCAGTACTTC. The full variable domain, rest sourced from reference TRBV7-2 and TRBJ2-7, is GAGVSQSPSNKVTEKGKDVELRCDPISGHTALYWYRQSLGQGLEFLIYFQGNSAPDKSGLPSDRFSAERTGGSVSTLTIQRTQQEDSAVYLCASSLAWASGGAYEQYFGPGTRLTVT.

The chain joins TRBV30 to TRBJ1-2; unclear D gene. Trimming cost V 0 bases and J 4 bases, with 3 bases left between them. Germline V gene sequence: CDR1 GTSNPN, CDR2 SVGIG (reference sequence). The CDR3 contains 11 residues. CDR3 protein: CAWSVTYGYTF. DNA for the CDR3: TGTGCCTGGAGTGTTACCTATGGCTACACCTTC.

The chain carries TRBV1 and TRBJ2-7; TRBD2 was called by the table and not checked on the DNA. TRBV1 is labeled a pseudogene. The CDR3 consists of 16 residues. As DNA, the CDR3 is TGCACCAGCAGCCAAGGGACTAGCGGGGGGGCCTACGAGCAGTACTTC. It is translated as CTSSQGTSGGAYEQYF.

About this clone: A junction end diverges from the germline sequence, so it may reflect a read error. V is TRBV4-2 and J is TRBJ2-3; D uncertain. Germline V gives CDR1 LGHNA, CDR2 YNFKEQ. The CDR3 is 15 amino acids. In DNA, the CDR3 is TGTGCCAGCAGCCAAGATCTGGGCCGCACAAATACGCAGTATTTT. This translates into CASSQDLGRTNTQYF.

CDR3 sequence (DNA): TGTGCCAGCAGAACGACAGAGGCCGGGGAGCTGTTTTTT. Amino acids: CASRTTEAGELFF. The chain uses TRBV2 and TRBJ2-2; TRBD1 is a possible D gene (5 bases). Germline CDR1 and CDR2: SNHLY and FYNNEI. The CDR3 extends over 13 amino acids. Trimming cost V 6 bases and J 6 bases, with 11 bases left between them.

This clone was counted between two and nine times. At one of its ends the junction is not consistent with the germline gene, which may arise from a read error. The V and J genes are TRBV15 and TRBJ1-5; D is uncertain. The CDR3 has 15 residues. Germline lookup yields CDR1 LNHNV and CDR2 YYDKDF (reference sequence). The CDR3 DNA is TGTGCCACCAGCAGAGATCTGGGTAGCCATCAGCCCCAGCATTTT. Protein product: CATSRDLGSHQPQHF.

The gene calls are TRBV3-1 (or the pseudogene TRBV3-2) and TRBJ2-2; perhaps TRBD2 as D (5 bases). This CDR3 comprises 13 residues. Germline assignment: CDR1 LGHDT and CDR2 YNNKEL (reference sequence). V was cut by 1 base and J by 7 bases, with 7 bases left in between. The CDR3 spells CASSQVAGGELFF. DNA for the CDR3: TGTGCCAGCAGCCAAGTGGCGGGCGGGGAGCTGTTTTTT.

In this sample, this clone turned up a few times. V is TRBV21-1 and J is TRBJ2-7; the tabulated D call, TRBD2, remains unverified against the DNA. TRBV21-1 is marked as a pseudogene. This CDR3 contains 15 residues. The DNA for the CDR3 is TGTGCCAGCAGCGCCCTCGGGGTCTTAGATCTCGAGCAGTACTTC. Translation gives CASSALGVLDLEQYF.

This clone was counted a single time. The rearrangement uses TRBV28 and TRBJ1-4; D ambiguous. The CDR3 is made up of 13 amino acids. Germline V lookup: CDR1 MDHEN, CDR2 SYDVKM. Trimming removed 3 bases at V and 8 bases at J, with 10 bases between. CDR3 DNA: TGTGCCAGCAGTTTGAGCCCAAGGGAAAAACTGTTTTTT. Translated: CASSLSPREKLFF.

The rearrangement joins TRBV12-5 to TRBJ2-1; D is possibly TRBD1 (5 bases). Germline values: CDR1 LGHNT, CDR2 FRNRAP. V was shortened by 4 bases and J by 8 bases, with 15 bases between the two germline ends. The CDR3 is 14 amino acids. DNA of the CDR3: TGTGCTAGTGGTTCGGCCCTGGGGCGCCATGAGCAGTTCTTC. Amino acids: CASGSALGRHEQFF.

The V call is TRBV27, the J call TRBJ1-4; D call uncertain. V was trimmed by 5 bases and J by 3 bases, leaving 10 bases between them. Germline-derived CDR1 and CDR2 are MNHEY and SMNVEV (reference sequence). There are 14 residues in the CDR3. The CDR3 coding sequence is TGTGCCAGCAGTAGGAAACAGCCTAATGAAAAACTGTTTTTT. As protein: CASSRKQPNEKLFF.

J is TRBJ2-7 and V is TRBV7-9, with 7 bases that match TRBD2. This CDR3 has 12 residues. Germline V lookup: CDR1 SEHNR, CDR2 FQNEAQ (reference sequence). Losses at the gene ends were 8 bases for V and 3 bases for J; bases not matched to a gene: 4. CDR3 sequence (DNA): TGTGCCAGCCAGGGAGGGCGCTACGAGCAGTACTTC. Encoded protein: CASQGGRYEQYF.

The chain couples TRBV28 to TRBJ1-1; no definite D call. Trimming took 7 bases from V and 1 from J, leaving 13 bases between them. This CDR3 is built from 14 residues. Germline CDR1 MDHEN, CDR2 SYDVKM. Here the CDR3 reads CASTRAASNTEAFF. The CDR3 DNA reads TGTGCCAGCACCCGGGCAGCGTCGAACACTGAAGCTTTCTTT.

The V gene is TRBV6-5, the J gene TRBJ1-6; 11 nucleotides line up with TRBD1. The CDR3 sequence is 13 residues long. Unmatched junction bases numbered 1, after V lost 5 bases and J lost 10 bases. CDR1 and CDR2 from the germline V gene are MNHEY and SVGAGI. CDR3 loop: CASSRTGGSPLHF. CDR3 nucleotide sequence: TGTGCCAGCAGTAGGACAGGGGGCTCACCCCTCCACTTT.

This rearrangement joins TRBV15 to TRBJ2-1, with D possibly being TRBD1 (6 bases). V lost 0 bases to trimming and J lost 14 bases, with 11 bases between them. Germline V lookup: CDR1 LNHNV, CDR2 YYDKDF (reference sequence). The CDR3 runs 12 residues. In DNA, the CDR3 is TGTGCCACCAGCAGAGATCGCAGGGGTGAGTTCTTC. Protein product: CATSRDRRGEFF.